This T cell receptor (beta chain) was sequenced for a study of T cell responses to AZD1222 COVID-19 vaccine. Findings of the study overall: Donors were chiefly white British, with a greater number of females, and clonal diversity was perhaps underestimated. Scientists sampled the repertoires only once the peak T cell response had passed.

The V gene's germline CDR1 is LNHDA and CDR2 SQIVND (reference sequence). V lost 2 bases and J 9 bases, leaving 8 bases between the germline ends. The CDR3 spans 12 residues. This table comes from immunoSEQ multiplex PCR, and its TCRdb copy is limited to in-frame clones, with some not included. Of roughly 190,000 clones in the sample, just over 90% were seen once. Notes on this clone: Its target is not known.

The chain is built from TRBV19 and TRBJ2-4, with D perhaps matching TRBD2 (5 bases). This clonotype was obtained from an adult who received the MenACWY meningococcal vaccine as a control. Specimen: peripheral blood, collected 28 days after the second dose of the MenACWY control vaccine. CDR3 coding DNA: TGTGCCAGTAGTATACCTCGGGGCATTCAGTACTTC. It specifies CASSIPRGIQYF. Looking up the rest from reference TRBV19 and TRBJ2-4 gives the full variable domain: DGGITQSPKYLFRKEGQNVTLSCEQNLNHDAMYWYRQDPGQGLRLIYYSQIVNDFQKGDIAEGYSVSREKKESFPLTVTSAQKNPTAFYLCASSIPRGIQYFGAGTRLSVL.